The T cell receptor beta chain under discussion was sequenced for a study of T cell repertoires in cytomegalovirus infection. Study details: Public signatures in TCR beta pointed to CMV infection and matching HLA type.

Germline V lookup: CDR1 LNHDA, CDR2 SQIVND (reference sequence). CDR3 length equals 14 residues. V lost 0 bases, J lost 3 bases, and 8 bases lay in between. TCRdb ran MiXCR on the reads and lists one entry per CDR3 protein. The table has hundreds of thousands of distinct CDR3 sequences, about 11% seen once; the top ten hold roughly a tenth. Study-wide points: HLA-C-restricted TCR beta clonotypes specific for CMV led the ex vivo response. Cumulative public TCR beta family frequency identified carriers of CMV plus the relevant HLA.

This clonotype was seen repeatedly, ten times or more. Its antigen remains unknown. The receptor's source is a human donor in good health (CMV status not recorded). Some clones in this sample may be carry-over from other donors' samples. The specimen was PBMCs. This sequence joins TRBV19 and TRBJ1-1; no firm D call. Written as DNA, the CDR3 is TGTGCCAGTAGTATAGATTCGGGGTACACTGAAGCTTTCTTT. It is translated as CASSIDSGYTEAFF.